These T cell receptor beta chains were read from a single sample in a study of blood T cell repertoires in COVID-19. Sequencing was performed with immunoSEQ multiplex PCR; in TCRdb, only in-frame clones are kept and a portion is missing. The sample includes under 300,000 clones, about 90% of them seen just once. Sequencing was performed on PBMCs or T cells enriched from blood (not recorded which). These receptors were obtained from a woman aged 30 to 39 with acute COVID-19. The CDR3 runs from the conserved cysteine through the conserved F or W. The order of the fields is clone size, D gene, J gene, V gene, CDR3 protein, CDR3 DNA. D genes are given only for firm matches. Rows may omit the clone size; those that give it use once, few, many or a size class.

>few|-|TRBJ1-2|TRBV27
CASSLQSGGYYGYTF
TGTGCCAGCAGTCTCCAAAGCGGGGGATATTATGGCTACACCTTC
>-|TRBD1|TRBJ1-6|TRBV15
CATSSYRGNNSPLHF
TGTGCCACCAGCAGTTACAGGGGGAATAATTCACCCCTCCACTTT
>-|-|TRBJ1-2|TRBV28
CASTSPQFSYGYTF
TGTGCCAGCACTTCCCCCCAGTTCTCCTATGGCTACACCTTC
>-|TRBD2|TRBJ2-1|TRBV7-8
CASSRGTSLYNEQFF
TGTGCCAGCAGCCGCGGGACTAGCCTTTACAATGAGCAGTTCTTC
>-|TRBD2|TRBJ2-7|TRBV20-1
CSASRGRAYEQYF
TGCAGTGCTAGTCGTGGGAGGGCCTACGAGCAGTACTTC
>-|TRBD1|TRBJ1-4|TRBV10-2
CASSEDRGKLFF
TGCGCCAGCAGTGAGGACAGGGGCAAACTGTTTTTT
>once|TRBD1|TRBJ2-7|TRBV5-1
CASSLARTGGYEQYF
TGCGCCAGCAGCTTGGCCCGGACAGGGGGCTACGAGCAGTACTTC
>-|-|TRBJ2-7|TRBV7-8
CASSLGHRDYEQYF
TGTGCCAGCAGCTTAGGACATAGAGACTACGAGCAGTACTTC
>-|-|TRBJ1-1|TRBV29-1
CSACPEDTLNTEAFF
TGCAGCGCCTGTCCCGAGGATACCCTGAACACTGAAGCTTTCTTT
>-|-|TRBJ2-2|TRBV19
CASSIDERTNTGELFF
TGTGCCAGTAGTATAGATGAGCGGACGAACACCGGGGAGCTGTTTTTT
>-|-|TRBJ2-7|TRBV6-6
CASSGHQGNYEQYF
TGTGCCAGCAGCGGGCACCAGGGTAACTACGAGCAGTACTTC
>-|TRBD1|TRBJ1-6|TRBV5-1
CASTRDRFSPLHF
TGCGCCAGCACCCGGGACAGGTTTTCACCCCTCCACTTT
>-|TRBD2|TRBJ2-3|TRBV7-9
CASSLGTRVTDTQYF
TGTGCCAGCAGCTTAGGGACTAGGGTCACAGATACGCAGTATTTT
>-|TRBD2|TRBJ2-7|TRBV11-2
CASSLDQATSGFSYEQYF
TGTGCCAGCAGCTTAGATCAGGCGACTAGCGGGTTCTCCTACGAGCAGTACTTC
>-|TRBD1|TRBJ2-7|TRBV20-1
CSASEMGQNSYEQYF
TGCAGTGCTAGTGAGATGGGACAGAACTCCTACGAGCAGTACTTC
>once|TRBD2|TRBJ2-3|TRBV14
CASSPEAGLSTDTQYF
TGTGCCAGCAGCCCAGAAGCGGGGCTAAGCACAGATACGCAGTATTTT
>once|TRBD1|TRBJ2-5|TRBV9
CASSEGAPETQYF
TGTGCCAGCAGCGAGGGGGCCCCAGAGACCCAGTACTTC
>-|-|TRBJ1-1|TRBV18
CASSPGQPEAFF
TGTGCCAGCTCACCAGGACAGCCTGAAGCTTTCTTT
>-|TRBD1|TRBJ2-1|TRBV7-6
CASSSPGAPVAGGLRYEQFF
TGTGCCAGCAGCTCCCCAGGGGCCCCGGTGGCAGGGGGCTTGAGATATGAGCAGTTCTTC
>-|TRBD1|TRBJ2-2|TRBV6-5
CASSPGTGVTGELFF
TGTGCCAGCAGCCCCGGGACAGGGGTAACCGGGGAGCTGTTTTTT
>-|TRBD1|TRBJ1-2|TRBV19
CASSEDRGYGYTF
TGTGCCAGTAGTGAAGACAGGGGCTATGGCTACACCTTC
>-|-|TRBJ1-1|TRBV5-1
CASRGSVTGNTEAFF
TGCGCCAGCCGAGGATCCGTAACAGGGAACACTGAAGCTTTCTTT
>-|TRBD1|TRBJ1-2|TRBV23-1
CASSQTPGTVRKYGYTF
TGCGCCAGCAGTCAAACCCCCGGGACAGTTCGTAAATATGGCTACACCTTC
>-|-|TRBJ1-1|TRBV7-9
CASSLTDTEAFF
TGTGCCAGCAGCTTAACAGACACTGAAGCTTTCTTT
>few|TRBD1|TRBJ1-2|TRBV28
CASTLGLDRTGGYTF
TGTGCCAGCACCCTAGGGCTGGACAGGACGGGTGGCTACACCTTC
>-|-|TRBJ2-1|TRBV9
CASSTGHEQFF
TGTGCCAGCAGTACAGGGCATGAGCAGTTCTTC
>-|TRBD1|TRBJ2-5|TRBV25-1
CASSVGTGVMETQYF
TGTGCCAGCAGTGTTGGGACAGGGGTCATGGAGACCCAGTACTTC
>few|-|TRBJ2-4|TRBV27
CASSPDRVGNIQYF
TGTGCCAGCAGTCCCGACCGGGTGGGAAACATTCAGTACTTC
>-|TRBD1|TRBJ1-4|TRBV7-9
CASSERTGDSNEKLFF
TGTGCCAGCAGCGAGCGGACAGGGGACTCTAATGAAAAACTGTTTTTT
>-|-|TRBJ1-2|TRBV7-6
CASSPGIRSYGYTF
TGTGCCAGCAGCCCCGGGATCCGTAGCTATGGCTACACCTTC
>-|-|TRBJ1-4|TRBV3-1/TRBV3-2
CASSQTVRRDEKLFF
TGTGCCAGCAGCCAGACGGTTCGGAGGGATGAAAAACTGTTTTTT
>few|TRBD1|TRBJ2-2|TRBV19
CASSMGQLDTGELFF
TGTGCCAGTAGTATGGGACAGTTGGACACCGGGGAGCTGTTTTTT
>-|-|TRBJ2-6|TRBV7-9
CASSLVGQGIFSGANVLTF
TGTGCCAGCAGCTTAGTGGGCCAGGGAATCTTTTCTGGGGCCAACGTCCTGACTTTC
>-|-|TRBJ2-7|TRBV12-3/TRBV12-4
CASSFGYEQYF
TGTGCCAGCAGTTTCGGCTACGAGCAGTACTTC
>once|TRBD2|TRBJ2-2|TRBV6-2/TRBV6-3
CASSRLAGGPSGELFF
TGTGCCAGCAGCAGACTAGCGGGAGGGCCTTCCGGGGAGCTGTTTTTT
>-|TRBD1|TRBJ2-1|TRBV28
CASSRTGGNNEQFF
TGTGCCAGCAGTAGGACAGGGGGCAATAATGAGCAGTTCTTC
>few|-|TRBJ1-4|TRBV11-2
CASSPGEKLFF
TGTGCCAGCAGCCCCGGGGAAAAACTGTTTTTT
>once|TRBD2|TRBJ2-1|TRBV7-9
CASSLTSGSWNEQFF
TGTGCCAGCAGCTTGACTAGCGGGAGCTGGAATGAGCAGTTCTTC
>-|-|TRBJ1-2|TRBV27
CASSSGFDGYTF
TGTGCCAGCAGTTCAGGGTTCGATGGCTACACCTTC
>-|-|TRBJ1-4|TRBV18
CASSPYQDPSEKLFF
TGTGCCAGCTCACCCTACCAGGATCCCTCCGAAAAACTGTTTTTT
>-|-|TRBJ2-4|TRBV9
CASSVSTRGNIQYF
TGTGCCAGCAGCGTATCCACGCGGGGAAACATTCAGTACTTC
>few|TRBD1|TRBJ1-5|TRBV4-2
CASSQDWDSFQPQHF
TGTGCCAGCAGCCAAGATTGGGACAGCTTTCAGCCCCAGCATTTT
>-|-|TRBJ2-7|TRBV18
CASSPTRDTYEQYF
TGTGCCAGCTCACCAACTCGGGACACCTACGAGCAGTACTTC
>-|-|TRBJ1-1|TRBV7-9
CASSSSVNTEAFF
TGTGCCAGCAGCTCTTCGGTGAACACTGAAGCTTTCTTT
>few|TRBD1|TRBJ1-2|TRBV6-5
CASSYSWDRQNYGYTF
TGTGCCAGCAGTTACTCGTGGGACAGACAAAACTATGGCTACACCTTC
>few|TRBD1|TRBJ1-2|TRBV15
CATSSGTGDGYTF
TGTGCCACCAGCAGTGGGACAGGGGATGGCTACACCTTC
>-|TRBD1|TRBJ2-3|TRBV7-2
CASSPGTADTQYF
TGTGCCAGCAGCCCAGGGACAGCAGATACGCAGTATTTT
>-|TRBD2|TRBJ2-3|TRBV7-9
CASSLADGRASDTQYF
TGTGCCAGCAGCTTAGCGGACGGGAGGGCGTCAGATACGCAGTATTTT
>-|TRBD2|TRBJ2-7|TRBV28
CASTSGGSSYEQYF
TGTGCCAGCACGAGCGGGGGTAGCTCCTACGAGCAGTACTTC
>-|TRBD1|TRBJ2-1|TRBV15
CATSRGTGRTNEQFF
TGTGCCACCAGCAGAGGGACAGGCCGAACCAATGAGCAGTTCTTC
>-|-|TRBJ1-4|TRBV5-4
CASSLGHLSNEKLFF
TGTGCCAGCAGCTTGGGACATCTTTCTAATGAAAAACTGTTTTTT
>-|-|TRBJ2-7|TRBV5-1
CASSLEAGVSYEQYF
TGCGCCAGCAGCTTGGAGGCAGGGGTAAGCTACGAGCAGTACTTC
>-|TRBD1|TRBJ1-6|TRBV27
CASSPPGQVKGPLHF
TGTGCCAGCAGTCCTCCCGGACAGGTTAAGGGACCCCTCCACTTT